This T cell receptor beta chain was identified in a study of cytomegalovirus exposure and HLA in healthy donors. Findings of the study overall: V- and J-gene trimming of TCR beta was linked (in a later analysis) to a missense DCLRE1C variant. HLA allele associations emerged for around 15,000 TCR beta sequences in a later analysis, at 0.05 false discovery rate.

Use of 60 Vbeta and 13 Jbeta primers characterized the PCR. Profiling relied on immunoSEQ multiplex PCR, and the TCRdb table lists in-frame clones only, not all of them. The repertoire shows some 72,000 clones; the top ten hold around 5%. A remark on this clone: The antigen is undetermined.

Unrecorded immune exposure was likely among donors, who were nominally healthy when sampled. The CDR3 is 19 residues long. The germline CDR1 and CDR2 sequences are SGHAT and FQNNGV. V was pared by 4 bases and J by 4 bases, with 15 bases of the junction left unmatched. This chain links TRBV11-2 with TRBJ2-3, with TRBD2 identical over 12 bases. The TCR originated in a man between 35 and 55 years old in good health and CMV-seronegative. The source material was PBMCs. The chain's CDR3 is CASSSNGASGGASPDTQYF. The CDR3 coding sequence is TGTGCCAGCAGCTCCAACGGGGCTAGCGGGGGGGCTTCCCCAGATACGCAGTATTTT.